This TCR beta chain emerged from a study of T-cell reconstitution after alpha-beta-depleted transplantation in children. Molecular barcoding with unique molecular identifiers was used for the TCRbeta library. TCRdb processed the PCR reads anew with MiXCR; each CDR3 protein has one entry. The sample holds approximately 85,000 distinct CDR3 sequences, around 14% seen once. Germline values: CDR1 MDHEN, CDR2 SYDVKM. The CDR3 loop spans 15 amino acids. J lost 5 bases, V lost 3 bases, and 7 bases had no gene match. The clonotype comes from a male patient aged 2-15 years who had a stem cell transplant for acute lymphoblastic leukemia, so the T cells may come from the graft donor. This specimen was PBMCs, mostly from graft donor cells, taken 180 days after TCRalphabeta/CD19-depleted stem cell transplant. The chain has TRBV28 and TRBJ2-3; TRBD1 matches at 8 bases. CDR3 region: CASSLGRQGKDTQYF. The CDR3, as DNA: TGTGCCAGCAGTTTGGGAAGACAGGGGAAAGATACGCAGTATTTT.